This T cell receptor (beta chain) emerged from a study of blood T cell repertoires in COVID-19. Study summary: Samples of COVID-19 (acute and convalescent) were obtained from the United States, Italy and Spain. Sources were T cells, B-cell-depleted T cells, or PBMCs; the material itself was cDNA or gDNA.

This clone was found once. Produced via immunoSEQ multiplex PCR; TCRdb's table is partial and in-frame only. The sample consists of tens of thousands of clones, 65% to 90% of them appearing once. V shed 9 bases and J shed 1 base, with 16 bases lying between them. Germline lookup yields CDR1 SGHDN and CDR2 FVKESK. This CDR3 has 14 residues. This clonotype originated in an elderly woman with active or convalescent COVID-19. Sample: peripheral blood. The chain uses TRBV14 and TRBJ2-7; TRBD1 is a possible D gene (5 bases). CDR3 amino acids: CARKGIQESYEQYF. Here the CDR3 DNA reads TGTGCCAGAAAGGGCATACAGGAGTCCTACGAGCAGTACTTC.